The table lists the clone carrying this TCR beta chain with many counts. These data come from a study of T cells in Graves' hyperthyroidism and ophthalmopathy. V dropped 2 bases and J dropped 5 bases, with 12 bases sitting between them. CDR3 size: 14 residues. TCR beta CDR3 sequences were amplified from RNA transcripts. First-round RT-PCR of the TCR CDR3 relied on the HTBI primer set. TCRdb reanalysed the multiplex PCR reads using MiXCR and keeps one entry per CDR3 protein. This sample has 650,000 to 750,000 distinct CDR3 sequences; around 13% occur once, and the top ten carry roughly a tenth. This chain connects TRBV12-3 or TRBV12-4 to TRBJ2-5, with a tentative D call TRBD1 (6 bases). The sequence derives from a woman between 18 and 29 years old with Graves' hyperthyroidism. The sample taken for sequencing was blood. The CDR3 DNA reads as TGTGCCAGCAGTTTACCCAGGGGACGGGAGACCCAGTACTTC. Translating gives CASSLPRGRETQYF.